This TCR beta chain was observed in a study of T cell responses to AZD1222 COVID-19 vaccine. For the study at large: Combined were second doses at about 4 or about 12 weeks. Overall study findings and caveats: Nearly half of spike-specific TCRs reportedly target unmutated variant regions.

From germline, CDR1 is LNHDA and CDR2 SQIVND (reference sequence). The CDR3 length is 15 residues. Trimming pared 2 bases from V and 6 bases from J, leaving 13 bases between. Data came from immunoSEQ multiplex PCR; TCRdb stores just in-frame clones and leaves some out. This sample yields around 190,000 clones, of which approximately 86% are seen a single time; approximately 0.49% belongs to the top ten. Worth noting for this clone: Its antigen remains unidentified.

The sequencing here drew on peripheral blood, taken on day 0 of AZD1222 vaccination. The gene calls are TRBV19 and TRBJ2-2, with D possibly being TRBD1 (5 bases). The sequence was collected from an adult in good health. CDR3 sequence (DNA): TGTGCCAGTAGTATATTGGGTGGGGCCGCCGGGGAGCTGTTTTTT. Protein product: CASSILGGAAGELFF. The full variable domain, in which reference TRBV19 and TRBJ2-2 provide the parts outside the CDR3, is DGGITQSPKYLFRKEGQNVTLSCEQNLNHDAMYWYRQDPGQGLRLIYYSQIVNDFQKGDIAEGYSVSREKKESFPLTVTSAQKNPTAFYLCASSILGGAAGELFFGEGSRLTVL.